The TCR beta chain described here comes from a study of radiotherapy plus CTLA-4 blockade in lung cancer (dated by TCRdb to 2016 to 2019). For the wider study: Among the enrolled patients, about 19% had an objective response, and 31% reached disease control. Points the paper makes about the study in general: The strongest predictors of response, as reported, were early dynamic changes in blood T cell clones along with a rise in serum interferon-beta after radiation. After treatment with radiotherapy and ipilimumab, TCR clones that came from tumors expanded in the peripheral blood.

The protocol used for the library was the immunoSEQ multiplex PCR assay. Sourced from immuneACCESS, this table was stored by TCRdb with only in-frame sequences that have V and J called. A share of the clones is absent; for the studies checked, an unresolved V gene accounts for under half, and the remainder has no known explanation. A total of around 37,000 clones appear in this sample, around 77% of them only once. About 11% of the sample rests with the top ten. Focal radiation therapy combined with CTLA-4 blockade (ipilimumab) was tested in patients with chemo-refractory metastatic non-small-cell lung cancer. Worth noting for this clone: Its cognate antigen has yet to be identified. There are no base qualities to consult, and no much larger clone falls within one base.

This receptor was obtained from a human donor with non-small cell lung cancer who had stable disease on radiotherapy plus ipilimumab. The sequencing used peripheral blood, collected from a patient treated with radiotherapy plus ipilimumab.

This receptor carries the CDR3 CASSQQQYVTDTQYF. The bases read TGCGCCAGCAGCCAACAACAGTATGTCACAGATACGCAGTATTTT. The chain couples TRBV4-1 to TRBJ2-3; no D gene call is confident. CDR1 and CDR2 were assigned from the germline V gene as MGHRA and YSYEKL. Reading from cysteine to phenylalanine, the CDR3 counts 15 amino acids. Only the CDR3 DNA stays, 45 bases, in frame from base 1. The V end loses 2 bases and the J end loses 2 bases, and a stretch of 11 bases separates them.